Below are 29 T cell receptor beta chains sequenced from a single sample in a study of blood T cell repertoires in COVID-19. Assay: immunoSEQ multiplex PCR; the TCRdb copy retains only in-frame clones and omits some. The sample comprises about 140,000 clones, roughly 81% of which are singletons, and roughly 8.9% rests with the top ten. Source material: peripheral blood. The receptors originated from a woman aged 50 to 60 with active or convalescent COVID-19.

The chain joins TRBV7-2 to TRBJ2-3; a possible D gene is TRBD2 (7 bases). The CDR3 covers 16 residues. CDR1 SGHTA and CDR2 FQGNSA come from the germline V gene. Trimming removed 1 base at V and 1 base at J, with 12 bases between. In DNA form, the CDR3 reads TGTGCCAGCAGCTTAGGTGGGGGGGCGGGCACAGATACGCAGTATTTT. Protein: CASSLGGGAGTDTQYF.

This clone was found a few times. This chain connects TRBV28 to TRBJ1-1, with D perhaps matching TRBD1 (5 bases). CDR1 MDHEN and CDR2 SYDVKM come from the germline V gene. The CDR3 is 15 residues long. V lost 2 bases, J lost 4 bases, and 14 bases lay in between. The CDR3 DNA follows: TGTGCCAGCAGTTTAAGGGCAGGGAGGCTCACTGAAGCTTTCTTT. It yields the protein CASSLRAGRLTEAFF.

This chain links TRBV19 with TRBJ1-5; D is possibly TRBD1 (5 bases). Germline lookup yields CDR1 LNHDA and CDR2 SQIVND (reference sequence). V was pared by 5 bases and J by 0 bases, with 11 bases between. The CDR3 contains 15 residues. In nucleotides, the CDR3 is TGTGCCAGTAGTCGACAGCTGATTAGCAATCAGCCCCAGCATTTT. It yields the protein CASSRQLISNQPQHF.

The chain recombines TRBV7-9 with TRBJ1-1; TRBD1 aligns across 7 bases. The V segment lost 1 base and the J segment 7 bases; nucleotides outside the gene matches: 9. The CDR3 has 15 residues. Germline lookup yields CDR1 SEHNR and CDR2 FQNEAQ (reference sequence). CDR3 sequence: CASSLGLRDSREAFF. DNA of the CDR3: TGTGCCAGCAGCTTAGGCCTCCGGGACAGCCGTGAAGCTTTCTTT.

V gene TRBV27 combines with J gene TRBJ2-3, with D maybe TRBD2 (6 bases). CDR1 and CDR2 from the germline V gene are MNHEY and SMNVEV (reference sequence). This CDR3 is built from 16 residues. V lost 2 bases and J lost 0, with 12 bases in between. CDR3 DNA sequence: TGTGCCAGCAGTTTAGCTCTTCTAGCGAGCACAGATACGCAGTATTTT. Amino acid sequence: CASSLALLASTDTQYF.

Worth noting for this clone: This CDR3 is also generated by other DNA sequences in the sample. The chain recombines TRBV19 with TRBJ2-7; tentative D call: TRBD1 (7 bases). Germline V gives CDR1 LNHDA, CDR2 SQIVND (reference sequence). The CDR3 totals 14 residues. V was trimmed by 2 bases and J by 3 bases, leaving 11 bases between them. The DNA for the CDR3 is TGTGCCAGTAGTATAAGGCAGGGGGGCTACGAGCAGTACTTC. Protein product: CASSIRQGGYEQYF.

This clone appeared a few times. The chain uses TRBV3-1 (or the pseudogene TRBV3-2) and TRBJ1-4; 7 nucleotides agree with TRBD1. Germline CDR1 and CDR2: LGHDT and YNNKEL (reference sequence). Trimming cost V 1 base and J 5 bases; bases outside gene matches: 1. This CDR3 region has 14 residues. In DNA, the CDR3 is TGTGCCAGCAGCCAAGGGGGACAGAATGAAAAACTGTTTTTT. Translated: CASSQGGQNEKLFF.

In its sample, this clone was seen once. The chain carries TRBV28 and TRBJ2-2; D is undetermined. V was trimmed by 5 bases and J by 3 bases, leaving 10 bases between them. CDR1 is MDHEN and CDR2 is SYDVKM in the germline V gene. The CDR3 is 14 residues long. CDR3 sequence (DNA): TGTGCCAGCAGTGAGGAATGGTACACCGGGGAGCTGTTTTTT. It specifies CASSEEWYTGELFF.

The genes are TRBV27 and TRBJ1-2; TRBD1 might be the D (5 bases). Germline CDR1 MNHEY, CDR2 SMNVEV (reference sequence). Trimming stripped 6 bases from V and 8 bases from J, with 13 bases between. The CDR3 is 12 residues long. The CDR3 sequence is CASRSGAKGYTF. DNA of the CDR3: TGTGCCAGCAGGTCTGGGGCGAAAGGCTACACCTTC.

The CDR3 region has the DNA TGTGCCAGTATGGGCCTCTCTGGGGCCAACGTCCTGACTTTC. Translation: CASMGLSGANVLTF. The chain couples TRBV2 to TRBJ2-6, with unresolved D. Trimming pared 9 bases from V and 0 bases from J, leaving 9 bases between. The CDR3 has 14 residues. Germline values: CDR1 SNHLY, CDR2 FYNNEI.

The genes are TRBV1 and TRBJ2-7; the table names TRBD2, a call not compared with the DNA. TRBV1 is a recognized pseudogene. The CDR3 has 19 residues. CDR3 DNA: TGCACCAGCAGCCCCCTTGGGGACTCATCAGCGAAGAGCTCCTACGAGCAGTACTTC. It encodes CTSSPLGDSSAKSSYEQYF.

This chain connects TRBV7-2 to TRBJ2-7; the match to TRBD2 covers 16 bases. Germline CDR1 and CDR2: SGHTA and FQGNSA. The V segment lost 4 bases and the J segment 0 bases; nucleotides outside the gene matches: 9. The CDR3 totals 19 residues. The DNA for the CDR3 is TGTGCCAGCAGCTCCCTGCCGGGGACTAGCGGGAGGGCCTCCTACGAGCAGTACTTC. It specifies CASSSLPGTSGRASYEQYF.

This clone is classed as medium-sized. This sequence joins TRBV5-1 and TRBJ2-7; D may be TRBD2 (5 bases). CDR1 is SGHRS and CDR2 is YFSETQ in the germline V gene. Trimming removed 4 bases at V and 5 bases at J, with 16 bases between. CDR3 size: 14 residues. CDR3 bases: TGCGCCAGCAGCCCGGACTCTCTATGGGACGAGCAGTACTTC. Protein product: CASSPDSLWDEQYF. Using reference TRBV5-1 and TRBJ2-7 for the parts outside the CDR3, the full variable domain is KAGVTQTPRYLIKTRGQQVTLSCSPISGHRSVSWYQQTPGQGLQFLFEYFSETQRNKGNFPGRFSGRQFSNSRSEMNVSTLELGDSALYLCASSPDSLWDEQYFGPGTRLTVT.

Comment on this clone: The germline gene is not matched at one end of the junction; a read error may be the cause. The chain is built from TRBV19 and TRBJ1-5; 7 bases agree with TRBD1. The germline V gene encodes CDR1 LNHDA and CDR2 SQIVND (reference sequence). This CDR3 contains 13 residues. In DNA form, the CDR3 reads TGTGCCAGTGGGGCTCAGGGGGGTCAGTCCCAGCATTTT. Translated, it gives CASGAQGGQSQHF.

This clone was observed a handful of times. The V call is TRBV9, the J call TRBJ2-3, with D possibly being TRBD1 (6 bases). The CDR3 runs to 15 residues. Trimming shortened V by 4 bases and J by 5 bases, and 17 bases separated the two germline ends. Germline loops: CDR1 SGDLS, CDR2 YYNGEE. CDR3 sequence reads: CASSRVDLGGDTQYF. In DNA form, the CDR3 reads TGTGCCAGCAGCCGTGTGGACCTAGGGGGAGATACGCAGTATTTT.

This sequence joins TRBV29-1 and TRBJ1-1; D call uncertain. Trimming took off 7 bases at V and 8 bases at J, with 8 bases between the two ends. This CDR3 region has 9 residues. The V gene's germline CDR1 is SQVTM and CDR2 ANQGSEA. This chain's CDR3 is CSGGSEAFF. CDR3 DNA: TGCAGCGGAGGGTCGGAAGCTTTCTTT. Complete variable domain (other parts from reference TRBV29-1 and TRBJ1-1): SAVISQKPSRDICQRGTSLTIQCQVDSQVTMMFWYRQQPGQSLTLIATANQGSEATYESGFVIDKFPISRPNLTFSTLTVSNMSPEDSSIYLCSGGSEAFFGQGTRLTVV.

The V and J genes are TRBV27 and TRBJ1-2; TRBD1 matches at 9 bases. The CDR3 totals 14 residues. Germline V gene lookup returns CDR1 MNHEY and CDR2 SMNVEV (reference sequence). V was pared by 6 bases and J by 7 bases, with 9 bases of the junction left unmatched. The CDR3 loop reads CASSSRTGESGYTF. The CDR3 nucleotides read TGTGCCAGCAGCTCCCGGACAGGGGAGAGTGGCTACACCTTC.

The CDR3 region is CAWSTRLQETQYF. DNA of the CDR3: TGTGCCTGGAGTACGAGATTACAAGAGACCCAGTACTTC. V gene TRBV30 combines with J gene TRBJ2-5, with D unclear. Germline lookup yields CDR1 GTSNPN and CDR2 SVGIG (reference sequence). V lost 2 bases to trimming and J lost 2 bases, with 9 bases between them. The CDR3 is 13 residues long.

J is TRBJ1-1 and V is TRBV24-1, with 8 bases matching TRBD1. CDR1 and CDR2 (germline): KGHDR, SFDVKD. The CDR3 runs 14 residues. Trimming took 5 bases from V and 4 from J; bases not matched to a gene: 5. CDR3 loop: CATSVGQGATEAFF. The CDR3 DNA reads TGTGCCACCAGTGTTGGGCAGGGGGCCACTGAAGCTTTCTTT.

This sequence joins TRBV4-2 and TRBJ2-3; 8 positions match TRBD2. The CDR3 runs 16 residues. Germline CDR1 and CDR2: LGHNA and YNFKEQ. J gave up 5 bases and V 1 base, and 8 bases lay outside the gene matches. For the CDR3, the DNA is TGTGCCAGCAGCCAAGTACTAGCGGAGGTCCTAGATACGCAGTATTTT. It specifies CASSQVLAEVLDTQYF.

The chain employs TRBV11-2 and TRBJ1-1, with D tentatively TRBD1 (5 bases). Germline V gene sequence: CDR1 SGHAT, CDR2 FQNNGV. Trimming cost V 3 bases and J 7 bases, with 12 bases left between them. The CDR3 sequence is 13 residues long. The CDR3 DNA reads TGTGCCAGCAGCTTTACCAGGGATGGTGAAGCTTTCTTT. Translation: CASSFTRDGEAFF.

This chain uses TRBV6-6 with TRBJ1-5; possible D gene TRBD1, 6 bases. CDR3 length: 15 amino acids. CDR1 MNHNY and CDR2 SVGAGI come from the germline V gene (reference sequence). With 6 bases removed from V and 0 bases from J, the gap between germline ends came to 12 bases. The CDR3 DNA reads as TGTGCCAGCAGCGGACAGTCTTATAGCAATCAGCCCCAGCATTTT. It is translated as CASSGQSYSNQPQHF.

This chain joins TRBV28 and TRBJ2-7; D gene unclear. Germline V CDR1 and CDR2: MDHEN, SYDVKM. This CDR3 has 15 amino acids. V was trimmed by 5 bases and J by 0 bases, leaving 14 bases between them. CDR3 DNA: TGTGCCAGCAGTGGGCACCGACCGATCTCCTACGAGCAGTACTTC. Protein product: CASSGHRPISYEQYF.

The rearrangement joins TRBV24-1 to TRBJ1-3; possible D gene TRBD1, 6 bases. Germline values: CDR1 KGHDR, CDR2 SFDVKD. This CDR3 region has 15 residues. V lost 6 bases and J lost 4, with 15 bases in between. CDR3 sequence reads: CATSQGPPSGNTIYF. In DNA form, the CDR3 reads TGTGCCACCAGTCAGGGGCCGCCTTCCGGAAACACCATATATTTT.

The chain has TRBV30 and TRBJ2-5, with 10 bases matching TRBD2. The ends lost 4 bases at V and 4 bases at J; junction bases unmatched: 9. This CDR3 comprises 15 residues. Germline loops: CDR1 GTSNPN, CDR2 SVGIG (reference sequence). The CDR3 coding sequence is TGTGCCTGGACCTTAGCGGGGGGCTTTCGAGAGACCCAGTACTTC. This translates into CAWTLAGGFRETQYF.

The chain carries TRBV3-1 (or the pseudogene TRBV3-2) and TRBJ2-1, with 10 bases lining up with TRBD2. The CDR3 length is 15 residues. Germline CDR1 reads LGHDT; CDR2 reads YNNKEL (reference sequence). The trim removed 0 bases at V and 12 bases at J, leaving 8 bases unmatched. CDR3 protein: CASSQDRGLAERQFF. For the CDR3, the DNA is TGTGCCAGCAGCCAAGATCGCGGACTAGCGGAACGGCAGTTCTTC.

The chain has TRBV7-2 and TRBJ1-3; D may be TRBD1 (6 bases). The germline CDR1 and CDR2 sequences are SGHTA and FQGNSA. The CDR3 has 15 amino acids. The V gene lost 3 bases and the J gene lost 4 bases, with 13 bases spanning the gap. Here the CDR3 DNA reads TGTGCCAGCAGCTTGGACGGGACATCAGGAAACACCATATATTTT. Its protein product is CASSLDGTSGNTIYF.

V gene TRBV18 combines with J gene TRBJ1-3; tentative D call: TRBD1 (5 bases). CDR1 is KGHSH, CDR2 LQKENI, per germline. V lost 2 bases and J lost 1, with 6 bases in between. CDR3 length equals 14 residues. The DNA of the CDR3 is TGTGCCAGCTCACCAGCAGGGTCTGGAAACACCATATATTTT. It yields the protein CASSPAGSGNTIYF.

CDR3 DNA sequence: TGTGCCAGCAGCTTGGAGGCCGGGACTAGGGCCACCATTCAGTACTTC. Its translation is CASSLEAGTRATIQYF. The chain employs TRBV5-6 and TRBJ2-4; 8 bases are a match to TRBD2. Germline V gene sequence: CDR1 SGHDT, CDR2 YYEEEE. V lost 0 bases, J lost 9 bases, and 11 bases stayed unmatched. This CDR3 has 16 residues.